This T cell receptor (beta chain) was sequenced for a study of Ad26.COV2.S vaccination and SARS-CoV-2 variants. Overall study context: The study gave Ad26.COV2.S intramuscularly, once or twice 56 days apart. Study-level points and caveats: Reported findings describe substantial breadth in spike-specific CD8+ and CD4+ T cell responses following vaccination.

For this clone: Its matching antigen is unknown.

The sample's treatment: roughly 19 received Ad26.COV2.S at low or high dose, single or two shots; five or six received placebo; per-sample allocation not given. Sample collection was performed on day 63 after the first vaccine or placebo injection. Boston hosted the donor, who was an adult aged 18-55 years. Assay used: immunoSEQ multiplex PCR; TCRdb lists only in-frame clones, some missing. The table has about half a million clones, around 89% seen once. The source is a person aged 18-60 years who received the Ad26.COV2.S COVID-19 vaccine or a placebo. Here the sequenced sample was peripheral blood, taken in a trial of Ad26.COV2.S vaccine versus placebo.

CDR3 in amino acids: CASSYGLPRPGELFF. DNA of the CDR3: TGTGCCAGCAGTTACGGGCTACCGAGGCCCGGGGAGCTGTTTTTT. The gene calls are TRBV6-5 and TRBJ2-2, with D hard to call. V was shortened by 2 bases and J by 6 bases, with 13 bases between the two germline ends. Germline V gene data show CDR1 as MNHEY and CDR2 as SVGAGI. CDR3 size: 15 residues.